A selection of T cell receptor beta chains follows, all from one sample in a study of T-cell memory formation after mild COVID-19. TCRdb independently ran MiXCR on the 5' RACE reads; one entry per CDR3 protein. The table shows around 390,000 distinct CDR3 sequences, with 15% to 20% occurring only once. Sequenced: PBMCs or a T cell subset sorted from them (not recorded which). The receptors here all came from a man between 18 and 35 years old who had mild COVID-19 (a few samples of this study predate the infection). Cell type and time point are not known. CDR3s include the opening cysteine and the closing phenylalanine or tryptophan. A D gene is named only where the DNA matches it firmly. The listing skips clone size in some rows; elsewhere it reads once, few, many or a size class.

v_call	clone_size	j_call	d_call	cdr3_nt	cdr3_aa
TRBV12-3/TRBV12-4	few	TRBJ1-3	-	TGTGCCAGCAGCGTAGACCGGCAGCGCGGAAACACCATATATTTT	CASSVDRQRGNTIYF
TRBV7-9	-	TRBJ2-1	-	TGTGCCAGCAGCTCGGGGGCCTTCGGTTCGTCCTACAATGAGCAGTTCTTC	CASSSGAFGSSYNEQFF
TRBV12-3/TRBV12-4	-	TRBJ2-7	-	TGTGCCAGCAGTTTTGAAAGGGCGGGCTACGAGCAGTACTTC	CASSFERAGYEQYF
TRBV3-1	-	TRBJ2-1	-	TGTGCCAGCAGCCAATCCTCTTGGAATGAGCAGTTCTTC	CASSQSSWNEQFF
TRBV20-1	few	TRBJ2-1	TRBD2	TGCAGTGCTAGGGGGGTCGGCGGGGGATACAATGAGCAGTTCTTC	CSARGVGGGYNEQFF
TRBV27	-	TRBJ2-6	-	TGTGCCAGCAGTTTAAATGCAGGGGGGGCCAACGTCCTGACTTTC	CASSLNAGGANVLTF
TRBV5-1	few	TRBJ2-1	TRBD2	TGCGCCAGCAGCTTGGTTGTAGCGGGGGCTTTAAGGGAGCAGTTCTTC	CASSLVVAGALREQFF
TRBV5-6	-	TRBJ2-5	-	TGTGCCAGCAGTTGGGACGGCACGAGGGCCCAGTACTTC	CASSWDGTRAQYF
TRBV5-1	many	TRBJ2-3	TRBD1	TGCGCCAGCAGTTCCGGGACAGGGGGTACAGATACGCAGTATTTT	CASSSGTGGTDTQYF
TRBV5-1	few	TRBJ2-5	TRBD2	TGCGCCAGCAGCAACAGCGGGGGGGAAGAGACCCAGTACTTC	CASSNSGGEETQYF
TRBV20-1	few	TRBJ1-3	-	TGCAGTGCTAGAAACAGGGAAGGGAACACCATATATTTT	CSARNREGNTIYF
TRBV20-1	few	TRBJ2-3	-	TGCAGTGCTAGAGTCGGGACTGTCACAGATACGCAGTATTTT	CSARVGTVTDTQYF
TRBV29-1	-	TRBJ1-2	-	TGCAGCGTTGAACAGTCGTATGGCTACACCTTC	CSVEQSYGYTF
TRBV20-1	-	TRBJ1-1	-	TGCAGTGCTAGAGATGGCACAAACACTGAAGCTTTCTTT	CSARDGTNTEAFF
TRBV11-2	-	TRBJ1-2	-	TGTGCCAGCAGTTCGGGGGAAGGAACCCTTTATGGCTACACCTTC	CASSSGEGTLYGYTF
TRBV20-1	many	TRBJ2-3	TRBD2	TGCAGTGCTACGACTAGCGGGGGGAAAAGTGGCACAGATACGCAGTATTTT	CSATTSGGKSGTDTQYF
TRBV6-5	-	TRBJ1-1	-	TGTGCCAGCAGTTACTCACGAGGGGCTCTCACTGAAGCTTTCTTT	CASSYSRGALTEAFF
TRBV7-8	-	TRBJ2-7	-	TGTGCCAGCAGCCCAAGGGGGGGCCAAGCATACGAGCAGTACTTC	CASSPRGGQAYEQYF
TRBV11-2	few	TRBJ2-5	-	TGTGCCAGCAGACACGGGGGCCAGGAGACCCAGTACTTC	CASRHGGQETQYF
TRBV18	-	TRBJ2-7	TRBD1	TGTGCCAGCTCACCATTGGGACAGGGCGACGAGCAGTACTTC	CASSPLGQGDEQYF
TRBV7-8	-	TRBJ1-1	-	TGTGCCAGCAGCCCTAGGGGTTCCAGGAACACTGAAGCTTTCTTT	CASSPRGSRNTEAFF
TRBV6-1	few	TRBJ2-3	TRBD2	TGTGCCAGCAGTGATCTAGCGGGGTACACAGATACGCAGTATTTT	CASSDLAGYTDTQYF
TRBV7-3	-	TRBJ1-6	-	TGTGCCAGCAGCTCCGCGGGGGGGAATTCACCCCTCCACTTT	CASSSAGGNSPLHF
TRBV7-9	few	TRBJ2-2	-	TGTGCCAGCAGCTTTGTACGGCCTAGCCGGACCGGGGAGCTGTTTTTT	CASSFVRPSRTGELFF
TRBV29-1	-	TRBJ1-1	-	TGCAGCGAGGGAGGCACTGAAGCTTTCTTT	CSEGGTEAFF
TRBV29-1	-	TRBJ2-5	-	TGCAGCGTCGAATGGGTTGGGGAGACCCAGTACTTC	CSVEWVGETQYF
TRBV28	-	TRBJ2-1	TRBD1	TGTGCCAGCAGGCCAGGGGGCTACAATGAGCAGTTCTTC	CASRPGGYNEQFF
TRBV7-3	many	TRBJ2-3	TRBD2	TGTGCCAGCAGTGCGGGACTAGGATACACAGATACGCAGTATTTT	CASSAGLGYTDTQYF
TRBV4-3	-	TRBJ1-2	TRBD1	TGCGCCAGCAGCCAAGAGGTACGACAGGGGACAAATGGCTACACCTTC	CASSQEVRQGTNGYTF
TRBV20-1	few	TRBJ1-2	-	TGCAGTGCTTACTCTGCCAAAAACTATGGCTACACCTTC	CSAYSAKNYGYTF
TRBV20-1	-	TRBJ2-1	TRBD1	TGCAGTGCTCAGACAGGGGGCCGGCGGGGGTTGCATGAGCAGTTCTTC	CSAQTGGRRGLHEQFF
TRBV27	few	TRBJ2-2	-	TGTGCCAGCAGTTTATTCGGACTTCTCGGGTCCGGGGAGCTGTTTTTT	CASSLFGLLGSGELFF
TRBV7-2	few	TRBJ2-1	-	TGTGCCAGCCGCCTTACCTCCTACAATGAGCAGTTCTTC	CASRLTSYNEQFF
TRBV7-2	few	TRBJ2-1	TRBD2	TGTGCCAGCAGCTTAGAGTGGACTAGCGGGGCTCTTGGGCAGTTCTTC	CASSLEWTSGALGQFF
TRBV7-9	-	TRBJ2-1	-	TGTGCCAGCAGCTTAGCACGGCCTAATGAGCAGTTCTTC	CASSLARPNEQFF
TRBV7-8	few	TRBJ2-3	TRBD2	TGTGCCAGCAGCTTGGGGGGGAGGCGGAATACGCAGTATTTT	CASSLGGRRNTQYF
TRBV7-2	few	TRBJ2-5	-	TGTGCCAGCAGCTTCCAGGGTTCAACCCAAGAGACCCAGTACTTC	CASSFQGSTQETQYF
TRBV7-2	many	TRBJ2-3	-	TGTGCCAGCAGCTTAGACATCGGAGATACGCAGTATTTT	CASSLDIGDTQYF
TRBV6-1	few	TRBJ2-5	TRBD1	TGTGCCAGTCAGAGGGGGCAGGAAGAGACCCAGTACTTC	CASQRGQEETQYF
TRBV10-3	many	TRBJ1-2	-	TGTGCCATCAGTGAACTATTACAGGGTTACACCTTC	CAISELLQGYTF